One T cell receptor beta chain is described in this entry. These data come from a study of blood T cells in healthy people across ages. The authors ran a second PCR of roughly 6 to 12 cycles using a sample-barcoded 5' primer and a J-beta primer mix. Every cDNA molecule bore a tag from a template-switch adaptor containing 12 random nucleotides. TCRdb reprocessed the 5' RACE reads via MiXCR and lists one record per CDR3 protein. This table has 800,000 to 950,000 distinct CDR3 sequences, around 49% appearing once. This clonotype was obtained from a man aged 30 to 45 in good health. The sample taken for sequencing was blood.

CDR3 nucleotide sequence: TGTGCCAGCACCATGACAGGTTACGAGCAGTACTTC. Protein: CASTMTGYEQYF. The chain uses TRBV6-1 and TRBJ2-7; D might be TRBD1 (6 bases). CDR1 is MNHNS and CDR2 is SASEGT in the germline V gene. The CDR3 has 12 residues. Trimming pared 7 bases from V and 4 bases from J, leaving 11 bases between.